This T cell receptor (beta chain) was captured in a study of blood T cell repertoires in COVID-19. Study-level background: The origin of the acute and convalescent COVID-19 samples was the United States, Italy and Spain. T cells, B-cell-depleted T cells, or PBMCs provided the cDNA or gDNA that served as material.

Only a few counts were recorded for this clone. Measured with immunoSEQ multiplex PCR; TCRdb has only the in-frame clones, and not every one. The sample yields some 170,000 clones, approximately 90% seen once. Sequenced sample: peripheral blood. This receptor was obtained from a woman aged 60-70 years who had recovered from COVID-19.

Here the CDR3 DNA reads TGTGCCAGCAGCCCCAGATCTCCGGGACTGCTCACAGATACGCAGTATTTT. As protein: CASSPRSPGLLTDTQYF. V gene TRBV3-1 (or the pseudogene TRBV3-2) combines with J gene TRBJ2-3; D may be TRBD2 (6 bases). The germline V gene has CDR1 LGHDT and CDR2 YNNKEL (reference sequence). This CDR3 is built from 17 residues. The V end lost 4 bases, the J end lost 2 bases, and 19 bases lay between the germline ends.